One and the same sample provided the 18 T cell receptor beta chains below, sequenced in a study of blood T cell repertoires in COVID-19. Clones were sequenced by immunoSEQ multiplex PCR, and TCRdb holds only the in-frame ones, with some missing. The data hold under 300,000 clones, with about 83% observed a single time. Sequenced input: peripheral blood. The origin of the receptors is a woman between 40 and 55 years old who had recovered from COVID-19.

The gene calls are TRBV28 and TRBJ1-1; the D is unclear. The V gene lost 3 bases and the J gene lost 1 base, with 6 bases spanning the gap. This CDR3 contains 13 residues. Germline assignment: CDR1 MDHEN and CDR2 SYDVKM. The CDR3 loop is CASSFSGNTEAFF. The DNA of the CDR3 is TGTGCCAGCAGTTTTTCAGGGAACACTGAAGCTTTCTTT.

The chain recombines TRBV2 with TRBJ1-1; 8 bases agree with TRBD1. The CDR3 has 13 amino acids. Trimming removed 6 bases from V and 7 bases from J; junction bases left unmatched: 7. Per germline, CDR1 SNHLY and CDR2 FYNNEI. The CDR3 loop is CASSAFGQGEAFF. The CDR3 DNA reads TGTGCCAGCAGCGCTTTTGGACAGGGTGAAGCTTTCTTT.

V usage is TRBV6-5 and J usage is TRBJ2-7; 7 positions agree with TRBD2. Trimming took 2 bases from V and 7 from J; bases not matched to a gene: 2. Germline CDR1 and CDR2: MNHEY and SVGAGI. This CDR3 is 12 amino acids long. The CDR3 DNA is TGTGCCAGCAGTTACGGGGAGGGAGAGCAGTACTTC. Residues: CASSYGEGEQYF.

This rearrangement joins TRBV28 to TRBJ1-5, with TRBD1 matching over 7 bases. The CDR3 contains 12 residues. V gave up 6 bases and J gave up 4 bases; unmatched junction bases: 0. Germline CDR1 and CDR2: MDHEN and SYDVKM. This CDR3 reads CASRQGNQPQHF. The CDR3 DNA sequence: TGTGCCAGCAGACAGGGGAATCAGCCCCAGCATTTT.

V and J are TRBV5-1 and TRBJ2-3; 8 bases line up with TRBD1. V was clipped by 3 bases and J by 2 bases; unmatched bases: 8. Looked up from germline, CDR1 is SGHRS and CDR2 is YFSETQ. This CDR3 is 16 amino acids long. CDR3 sequence reads: CASSSNRGVDTDTQYF. The CDR3 DNA sequence: TGCGCCAGCAGCTCAAACAGGGGGGTTGACACAGATACGCAGTATTTT.

The chain links TRBV7-9 to TRBJ2-3; D is uncertain. V lost 5 bases and J 5 bases, leaving 8 bases between the germline ends. Per the germline V gene, CDR1 is SEHNR and CDR2 is FQNEAQ (reference sequence). The CDR3 extends over 12 amino acids. The CDR3 nucleotides read TGTGCCAGCAGCCCCTATTTAGATACGCAGTATTTT. Translation: CASSPYLDTQYF. The full variable domain, its missing parts supplied by reference TRBV7-9 and TRBJ2-3, is DTGVSQNPRHKITKRGQNVTFRCDPISEHNRLYWYRQTLGQGPEFLTYFQNEAQLEKSRLLSDRFSAERPKGSFSTLEIQRTEQGDSAMYLCASSPYLDTQYFGPGTRLTVL.

The chain links TRBV29-1 to TRBJ2-7; possibly TRBD1 for D (5 bases). Trimming pared 4 bases from V and 2 bases from J, leaving 9 bases between. Germline lookup yields CDR1 SQVTM and CDR2 ANQGSEA. There are 12 residues in the CDR3. CDR3 protein: CSVGPGPYEQYF. The CDR3 region has the DNA TGCAGCGTTGGTCCAGGGCCCTACGAGCAGTACTTC.

This sequence joins TRBV5-1 and TRBJ1-2; 10 bases line up with TRBD1. Germline V lookup: CDR1 SGHRS, CDR2 YFSETQ. V shed 3 bases and J 6 bases; nucleotides not matched to a gene: 5. The CDR3 covers 14 residues. CDR3 in amino acids: CASSSDRGFDGYTF. The CDR3 bases are TGCGCCAGCAGCTCGGACAGGGGGTTTGATGGCTACACCTTC. The full variable domain, with the rest looked up from reference TRBV5-1 and TRBJ1-2, is KAGVTQTPRYLIKTRGQQVTLSCSPISGHRSVSWYQQTPGQGLQFLFEYFSETQRNKGNFPGRFSGRQFSNSRSEMNVSTLELGDSALYLCASSSDRGFDGYTFGSGTRLTVV.

This clone was detected only a few times. The genes are TRBV6-5 and TRBJ1-4; 7 bases match TRBD1. The CDR3 sequence is 14 residues long. J gave up 7 bases and V 11 bases, and 13 bases lay outside the gene matches. Germline V gives CDR1 MNHEY, CDR2 SVGAGI. The CDR3 DNA is TGTGCCGTCAAAGAGGGGGCAGGCGGTGAAAAACTGTTTTTT. Its protein is CAVKEGAGGEKLFF.

The rearrangement uses TRBV5-5 and TRBJ1-3; D remains unclear. Germline loops: CDR1 SGHKS, CDR2 YYEKEE (reference sequence). CDR3 length: 14 amino acids. V was clipped by 4 bases and J by 0 bases, with 8 bases between them. The CDR3 here is CASSADTSGNTIYF. Written as DNA, the CDR3 is TGTGCCAGCAGCGCGGATACCTCTGGAAACACCATATATTTT.

The CDR3 bases are TGTGCCAGCAGTTTATCCGGGGAAGAGACCCAGTACTTC. This gives the protein CASSLSGEETQYF. The gene calls are TRBV27 and TRBJ2-5, with D perhaps TRBD2 (5 bases). The germline CDR1 and CDR2 sequences are MNHEY and SMNVEV (reference sequence). V shed 0 bases and J shed 3 bases, with 5 bases lying between them. This CDR3 is 13 amino acids long.

This clone was detected only a few times. This chain links TRBV7-6 with TRBJ1-2, with a tentative D call TRBD1 (6 bases). V dropped 2 bases and J dropped 2 bases, with 21 bases sitting between them. Germline V gives CDR1 SGHVS, CDR2 FNYEAQ. The CDR3 consists of 18 residues. CDR3 amino acids: CASSLRASGGTGNYGYTF. In DNA, the CDR3 is TGTGCCAGCAGCTTAAGGGCAAGCGGGGGAACAGGGAACTATGGCTACACCTTC.

The chain links TRBV28 to TRBJ1-6, with 8 bases identical to TRBD1. V trimming: 6 bases; J trimming: 7 bases; junction bases outside the gene matches: 5. CDR1 is MDHEN and CDR2 is SYDVKM in the germline V gene. The CDR3 is 14 residues long. CDR3 coding DNA: TGTGCCAGCAGAAGGGACAGGAACAATTCACCCCTCCACTTT. It is translated as CASRRDRNNSPLHF.

Worth noting for this clone: Other nucleotide sequences from this sample produce the same CDR3. CDR3 in amino acids: CASSLDRSNQPQHF. The CDR3 nucleotides read TGTGCCAGCAGCTTGGACAGGAGCAATCAGCCCCAGCATTTT. V usage is TRBV5-4 and J usage is TRBJ1-5; possible D gene TRBD1, 5 bases. V lost 0 bases to trimming and J lost 1 base, with 5 bases between them. Germline CDR1 reads SGHNT; CDR2 reads YYREEE (reference sequence). The CDR3 covers 14 residues.

This clone appeared once. The J gene is TRBJ2-3, the V gene TRBV9; unclear D gene. The ends were cut back, 4 bases at V and 6 bases at J, with 6 bases in the middle. The CDR3 sequence is 11 residues long. Germline assignment: CDR1 SGDLS and CDR2 YYNGEE. In nucleotides, the CDR3 is TGTGCCAGCAGCTCCCGGGATACGCAGTATTTT. As protein: CASSSRDTQYF.

The J gene is TRBJ2-5, the V gene TRBV5-1, with D hard to call. The V end lost 1 base, the J end lost 3 bases, and 13 bases lay between the germline ends. CDR3 length: 15 amino acids. Germline V gene lookup returns CDR1 SGHRS and CDR2 YFSETQ. The CDR3 here is CASSLSFTLEETQYF. CDR3 in DNA: TGCGCCAGCAGCTTGAGCTTCACTCTTGAAGAGACCCAGTACTTC.

This clone was counted once. The rearrangement joins TRBV11-3 to TRBJ1-1, with 9 positions matching TRBD1. The junction had 5 bases not matched to a gene; V was cut back by 5 bases and J by 4 bases. CDR1 and CDR2 (germline): SGHNT, YENEEA. This CDR3 is built from 14 residues. Here the CDR3 reads CASSHLDRGTEAFF. The CDR3 DNA is TGTGCCAGCAGCCACCTGGACAGGGGCACTGAAGCTTTCTTT. Variable domain in full (rest from reference TRBV11-3 and TRBJ1-1): EAGVVQSPRYKIIEKKQPVAFWCNPISGHNTLYWYLQNLGQGPELLIRYENEEAVDDSQLPKDRFSAERLKGVDSTLKIQPAELGDSAVYLCASSHLDRGTEAFFGQGTRLTVV.

The chain recombines TRBV6-5 with TRBJ1-5, with D perhaps TRBD1 (5 bases). CDR1 is MNHEY, CDR2 SVGAGI, per germline. V was clipped by 5 bases and J by 3 bases, with 11 bases between them. The CDR3 loop spans 14 amino acids. CDR3 in DNA: TGTGCCAGCAGTACCCGACAGTACAATCAGCCCCAGCATTTT. It specifies CASSTRQYNQPQHF.